This T cell receptor beta chain was identified during a study of cytomegalovirus exposure and HLA in healthy donors. Trimming cost V 7 bases and J 14 bases; bases outside gene matches: 13. CDR1 and CDR2 (germline): LNHDA, SQIVND (reference sequence). This CDR3 contains 13 residues. Regarding this clone: Its antigen is unidentified.

Clones were read by immunoSEQ multiplex PCR, and TCRdb kept only the in-frame ones, dropping some. The data contain roughly 130,000 clones, roughly 90% of them singletons. Donors were drawn from the roughly 120-subject validation cohort, separate from the roughly 670-subject first cohort. Study-level results: Rare TCR sequences dominated, though some public TCRs recurred in many donors. For cytomegalovirus status, the classifier reportedly gave diagnoses with high specificity and sensitivity. It was found in a later analysis that first-cohort TCR clusters tended to co-occur in the 100 to 150 validation repertoires.

The chain is built from TRBV19 and TRBJ1-2; 10 nucleotides agree with TRBD1. This clonotype was sampled from a young man in good health and CMV-seronegative. The sequenced sample was PBMCs. The CDR3 bases are TGTGCCAGTACCAAAGGACAGGGGGGGACTATAACCTTC. Translated: CASTKGQGGTITF. Using reference TRBV19 and TRBJ1-2 for the parts outside the CDR3, the full variable domain is DGGITQSPKYLFRKEGQNVTLSCEQNLNHDAMYWYRQDPGQGLRLIYYSQIVNDFQKGDIAEGYSVSREKKESFPLTVTSAQKNPTAFYLCASTKGQGGTITFGSGTRLTVV.